This TCR beta chain was documented in a study of T cell changes during pregnancy in multiple sclerosis. The assay was immunoSEQ multiplex PCR, and TCRdb's table has in-frame clones only and misses some. This table holds 93,000 or so clones, approximately 90% found once. Looked up from germline, CDR1 is MDHEN and CDR2 is SYDVKM. The ends lost 5 bases at V and 6 bases at J; junction bases unmatched: 9. CDR3 length: 15 residues. Source: peripheral blood, taken before pregnancy. The origin of this receptor is a female donor with multiple sclerosis, enrolled in a pregnancy study. The chain is built from TRBV28 and TRBJ1-5, with 8 bases lining up with TRBD1. The CDR3 coding sequence is TGTGCCAGCAGTCCAGGACAGGGTGTTGGTCAGCCCCAGCATTTT. This translates into CASSPGQGVGQPQHF.